This T cell receptor (beta chain) was captured in a study of blood T cell repertoires in COVID-19. Study-level background: COVID-19 samples collected from the United States, Italy and Spain covered acute and convalescent phases. The analysed material was cDNA or gDNA that came from T cells, B-cell-depleted T cells, or PBMCs.

This clone has just one count. J lost 3 bases, V lost 8 bases, and 14 bases had no gene match. CDR3 length: 16 residues. Germline V lookup: CDR1 ENHRY, CDR2 SYGVKD. In the authors' methods: Estimates of nucleated cell counts were drawn from the amplification of reference gene primers. The data were produced by immunoSEQ multiplex PCR, yet TCRdb's version contains in-frame clones alone and is incomplete. V, J and clone size are those of that table, while D and trimming were read from the DNA. This sample has tens of thousands of clones, with over 75% found just once. This TCR came from a human donor in a cohort sampled during active COVID-19. Sequenced material: peripheral blood. This rearrangement joins TRBV10-3 to TRBJ2-5, with 8 nucleotides matching TRBD1. The CDR3 bases are TGTGCCATCGCGAGGGGGATTGCAGGGGGCGAAGAGACCCAGTACTTC. It yields the protein CAIARGIAGGEETQYF.